Listed below are T cell receptor beta chains from one sample, sequenced in a study of blood T cells in healthy people across ages. TCRdb re-called the 5' RACE reads with MiXCR, one entry per CDR3 protein. The sample yields nearly 800,000 distinct CDR3 sequences, 20% to 30% seen once. The sample was also reused in another study, on T cells of mothers and their children.

What was sequenced was blood. The source is a boy aged 5-17 years in good health. Both conserved end residues are trimmed from each CDR3. Each record gives: CDR3 protein, V gene.

ASSPIAGGVYEQY	TRBV27
ASLLLWSGGTEAF	TRBV6-1
ASSKLRVGYEQY	TRBV21-1
SVDPAYMNTEAF	TRBV29-1
ASSQQLHPNEKLF	TRBV14
AIRETQGQGENEQF	TRBV10-3
ASSPQNGANVLT	TRBV18
ASSLPETGWNEQF	TRBV7-8
ASRLGQGGEKLF	TRBV27
ASSLAGTGVLEQY	TRBV5-1
ASSYELLYEQY	TRBV6-2/TRBV6-3
ASSSDLRYEQY	TRBV7-9